The subject of this entry is one T cell receptor (beta chain). This specimen belongs to a study of T-cell memory formation after mild COVID-19. Turning to the study itself: The two donors had largely donor-specific TCR clusters.

It was 5'RACE with constant-segment primers that produced the TCR alpha and TCR beta cDNA libraries, which carried sample barcodes and UMIs. TCRdb used MiXCR to reprocess the 5' RACE reads, holding one entry per CDR3 protein. The sample includes 250,000 to 400,000 distinct CDR3 sequences, roughly an eighth of them seen just once. The CDR3 extends over 11 amino acids. CDR1 and CDR2 (germline): MGHDK, SYGVNS. The V gene lost 6 bases and the J gene lost 6 bases, with 9 bases spanning the gap. This chain joins TRBV25-1 and TRBJ2-7, with D possibly TRBD1 on 6 matching bases. This clonotype was obtained from a man aged 18 to 30 who had mild COVID-19 (a few samples of this study predate the infection). Cell type and time point are not known. Sequencing input: PBMCs or a T cell subset sorted from them (not recorded which). The CDR3 loop is CASSNRVEQYF. The CDR3 coding sequence is TGTGCCAGCAGCAACAGGGTCGAGCAGTACTTC.